The present entry profiles one TCR beta chain with its context. Treatment defined: 15 to 20 received Ad26.COV2.S at low or high dose, single or two shots; several received placebo; per-sample allocation not given. Sampling happened 63 days after the first vaccine or placebo injection. Participants' vaccine, an Ad26 vector, delivered Wuhan-strain SARS-CoV-2 spike. Using immunoSEQ multiplex PCR, the repertoire was profiled, and TCRdb retains in-frame clones only, with some absent. The sample yields some 250,000 clones, roughly 88% seen once. Germline V gives CDR1 SGHVS, CDR2 FNYEAQ. This CDR3 has 15 amino acids. V dropped 5 bases and J dropped 5; count of bases not matched to a gene: 9. This sample stems from a study of Ad26.COV2.S vaccination and SARS-CoV-2 variants. Study details: The trial was COV1001 and the donor's arm was Ad26.COV2.S. Once or twice, 56 days apart, Ad26.COV2.S was delivered intramuscularly.

This rearrangement joins TRBV7-6 to TRBJ1-2; the match to TRBD1 covers 9 bases. The sample in question was peripheral blood, obtained in a trial of Ad26.COV2.S vaccine versus placebo. This sequence originates from a person aged 18-65 years who received the Ad26.COV2.S COVID-19 vaccine or a placebo. The CDR3 nucleotides read TGTGCCAGCAGCCTCTCCGGGACAGGGAATTATGGCTACACCTTC. Its translation: CASSLSGTGNYGYTF.